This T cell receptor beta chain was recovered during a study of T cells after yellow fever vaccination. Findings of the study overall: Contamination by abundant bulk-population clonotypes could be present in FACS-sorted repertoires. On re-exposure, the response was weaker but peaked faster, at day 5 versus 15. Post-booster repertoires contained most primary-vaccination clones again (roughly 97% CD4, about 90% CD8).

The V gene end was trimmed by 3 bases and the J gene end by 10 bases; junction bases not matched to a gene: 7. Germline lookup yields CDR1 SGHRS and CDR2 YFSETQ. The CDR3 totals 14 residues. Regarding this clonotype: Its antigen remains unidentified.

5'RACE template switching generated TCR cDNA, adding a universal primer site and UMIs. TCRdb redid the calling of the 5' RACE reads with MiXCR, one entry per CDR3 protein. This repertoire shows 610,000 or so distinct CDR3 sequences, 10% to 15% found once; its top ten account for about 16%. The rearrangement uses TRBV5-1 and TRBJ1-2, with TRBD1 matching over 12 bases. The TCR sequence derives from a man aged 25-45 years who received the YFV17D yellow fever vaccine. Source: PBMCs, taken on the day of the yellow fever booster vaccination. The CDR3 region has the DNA TGCGCCAGCAGCTCGGGACAGGGGGCTGAGGTCTACACCTTC. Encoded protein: CASSSGQGAEVYTF.